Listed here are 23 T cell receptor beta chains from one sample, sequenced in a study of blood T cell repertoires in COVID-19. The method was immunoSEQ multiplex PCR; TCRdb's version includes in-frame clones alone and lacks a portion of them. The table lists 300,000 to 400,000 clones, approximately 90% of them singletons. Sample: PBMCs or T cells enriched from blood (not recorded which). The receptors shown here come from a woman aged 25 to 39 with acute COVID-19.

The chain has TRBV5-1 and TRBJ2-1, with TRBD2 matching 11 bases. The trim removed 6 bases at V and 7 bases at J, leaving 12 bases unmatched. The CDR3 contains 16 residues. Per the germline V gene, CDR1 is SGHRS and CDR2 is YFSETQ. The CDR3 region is CASNIAGGPVDNEQFF. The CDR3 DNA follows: TGCGCCAGCAATATAGCGGGGGGGCCTGTTGATAATGAGCAGTTCTTC.

In DNA, the CDR3 is TGTGCCAGCAGCTTAGGGACAGGGAGAGGCTACACCTTC. Protein product: CASSLGTGRGYTF. This chain links TRBV7-2 with TRBJ1-2, with 8 bases aligning to TRBD1. This CDR3 has 13 residues. Germline V gene lookup returns CDR1 SGHTA and CDR2 FQGNSA. The junction had 3 bases not matched to a gene; V was cut back by 1 base and J by 8 bases.

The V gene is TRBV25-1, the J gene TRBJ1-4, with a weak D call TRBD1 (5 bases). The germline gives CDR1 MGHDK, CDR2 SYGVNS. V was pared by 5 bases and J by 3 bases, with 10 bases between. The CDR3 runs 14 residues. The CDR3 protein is CASSRWDSNEKLFF. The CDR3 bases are TGTGCCAGCAGTCGTTGGGACTCTAATGAAAAACTGTTTTTT. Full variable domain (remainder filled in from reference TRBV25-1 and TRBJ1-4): EADIYQTPRYLVIGTGKKITLECSQTMGHDKMYWYQQDPGMELHLIHYSYGVNSTEKGDLSSESTVSRIRTEHFPLTLESARPSHTSQYLCASSRWDSNEKLFFGSGTQLSVL.

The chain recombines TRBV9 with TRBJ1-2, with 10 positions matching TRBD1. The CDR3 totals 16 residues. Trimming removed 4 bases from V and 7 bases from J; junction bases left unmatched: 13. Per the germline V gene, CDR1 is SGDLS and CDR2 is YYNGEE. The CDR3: CASSTSIPGQGTGYTF. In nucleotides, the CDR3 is TGTGCCAGCAGCACGAGTATACCGGGACAGGGGACTGGCTACACCTTC.

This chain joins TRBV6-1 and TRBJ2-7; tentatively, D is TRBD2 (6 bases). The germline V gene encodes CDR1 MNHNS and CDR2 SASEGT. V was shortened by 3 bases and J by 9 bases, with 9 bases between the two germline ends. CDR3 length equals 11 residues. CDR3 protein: CASSEGGGQYF. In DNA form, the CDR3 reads TGTGCCAGCAGTGAGGGGGGTGGGCAGTACTTC.

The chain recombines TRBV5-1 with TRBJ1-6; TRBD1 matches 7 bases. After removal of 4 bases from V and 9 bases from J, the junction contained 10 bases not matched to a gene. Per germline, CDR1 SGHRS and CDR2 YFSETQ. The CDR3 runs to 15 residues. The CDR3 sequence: CASSQNNRGTSPLHF. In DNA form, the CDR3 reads TGCGCCAGCAGCCAAAACAACAGGGGAACTTCACCCCTCCACTTT.

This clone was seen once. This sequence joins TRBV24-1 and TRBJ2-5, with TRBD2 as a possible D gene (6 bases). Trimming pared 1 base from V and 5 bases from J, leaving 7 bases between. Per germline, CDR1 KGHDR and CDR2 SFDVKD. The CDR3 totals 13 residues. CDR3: CATSDFRGETQYF. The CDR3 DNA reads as TGTGCCACCAGTGATTTCCGGGGGGAGACCCAGTACTTC.

In DNA, the CDR3 is TGTGCCTGGAGGGACAGGGGAGCTGGAAACACCATATATTTT. This codes for CAWRDRGAGNTIYF. The V and J genes are TRBV30 and TRBJ1-3; 9 positions match TRBD1. Germline V gene lookup returns CDR1 GTSNPN and CDR2 SVGIG (reference sequence). V shed 3 bases and J 2 bases; nucleotides not matched to a gene: 2. This CDR3 has 14 amino acids.

CDR3 nucleotide sequence: TGTGCCAGTACCCCCAGACTAGCGGGGGGGTACGACAATGAGCAGTTCTTC. Translation: CASTPRLAGGYDNEQFF. The V and J genes are TRBV19 and TRBJ2-1, with TRBD2 matching 14 bases. Per germline, CDR1 LNHDA and CDR2 SQIVND (reference sequence). There are 17 residues in the CDR3. V shed 7 bases, J shed 5 bases, and the junction held 10 bases outside the gene matches.

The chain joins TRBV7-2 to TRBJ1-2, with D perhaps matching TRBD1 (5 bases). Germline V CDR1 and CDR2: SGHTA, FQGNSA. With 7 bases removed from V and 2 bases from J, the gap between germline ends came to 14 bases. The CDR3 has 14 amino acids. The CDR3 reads CASTGDLLNYGYTF. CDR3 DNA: TGTGCCAGCACCGGGGACTTACTAAACTATGGCTACACCTTC.

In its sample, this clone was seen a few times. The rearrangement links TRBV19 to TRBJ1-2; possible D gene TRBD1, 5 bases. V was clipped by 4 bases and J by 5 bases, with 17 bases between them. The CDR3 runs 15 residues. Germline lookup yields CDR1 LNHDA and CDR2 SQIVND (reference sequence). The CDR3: CASSTKGDGRYGYTF. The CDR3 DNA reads TGTGCCAGTAGTACTAAAGGGGATGGTCGGTATGGCTACACCTTC. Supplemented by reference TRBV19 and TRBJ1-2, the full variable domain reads DGGITQSPKYLFRKEGQNVTLSCEQNLNHDAMYWYRQDPGQGLRLIYYSQIVNDFQKGDIAEGYSVSREKKESFPLTVTSAQKNPTAFYLCASSTKGDGRYGYTFGSGTRLTVV.

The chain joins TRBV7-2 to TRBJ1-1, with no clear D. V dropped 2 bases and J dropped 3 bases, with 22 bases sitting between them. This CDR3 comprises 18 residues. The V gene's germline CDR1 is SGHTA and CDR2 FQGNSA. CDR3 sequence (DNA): TGTGCCAGCAGCTTACAAGGAAGATGGAGCACGTGGGACACTGAAGCTTTCTTT. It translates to CASSLQGRWSTWDTEAFF. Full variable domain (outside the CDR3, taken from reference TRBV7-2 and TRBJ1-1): GAGVSQSPSNKVTEKGKDVELRCDPISGHTALYWYRQSLGQGLEFLIYFQGNSAPDKSGLPSDRFSAERTGGSVSTLTIQRTQQEDSAVYLCASSLQGRWSTWDTEAFFGQGTRLTVV.

CDR3 sequence (DNA): TGTGCCAGCAGCTCCCGGACTAGCGGGTACTACGAGCAGTACTTC. Translating gives CASSSRTSGYYEQYF. V and J are TRBV9 and TRBJ2-7; TRBD2 aligns across 11 bases. CDR1 SGDLS and CDR2 YYNGEE come from the germline V gene. The CDR3 has 15 amino acids. J lost 3 bases, V lost 4 bases, and 6 bases had no gene match.

CDR3 protein: CASSVGLASYNEQFF. For the CDR3, the DNA is TGTGCCAGCAGCGTAGGCCTAGCCTCCTACAATGAGCAGTTCTTC. The chain joins TRBV9 to TRBJ2-1; weak D call: TRBD2 (5 bases). The length of the CDR3 is 15 residues. The ends were cut back, 0 bases at V and 0 bases at J, with 7 bases in the middle. Germline assignment: CDR1 SGDLS and CDR2 YYNGEE.

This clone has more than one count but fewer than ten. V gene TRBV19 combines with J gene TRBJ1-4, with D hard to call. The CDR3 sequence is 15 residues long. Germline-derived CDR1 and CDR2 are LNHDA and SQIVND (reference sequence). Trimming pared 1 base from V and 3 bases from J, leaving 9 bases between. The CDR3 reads CASSIVAEANEKLFF. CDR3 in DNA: TGTGCCAGTAGTATAGTTGCAGAAGCTAATGAAAAACTGTTTTTT.

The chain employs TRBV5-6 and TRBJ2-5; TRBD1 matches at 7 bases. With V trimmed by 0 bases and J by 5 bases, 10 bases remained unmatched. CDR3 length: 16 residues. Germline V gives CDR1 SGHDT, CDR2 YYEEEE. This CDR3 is CASSLVVGRQGETQYF. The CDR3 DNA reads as TGTGCCAGCAGCTTGGTTGTGGGGCGACAGGGCGAGACCCAGTACTTC.

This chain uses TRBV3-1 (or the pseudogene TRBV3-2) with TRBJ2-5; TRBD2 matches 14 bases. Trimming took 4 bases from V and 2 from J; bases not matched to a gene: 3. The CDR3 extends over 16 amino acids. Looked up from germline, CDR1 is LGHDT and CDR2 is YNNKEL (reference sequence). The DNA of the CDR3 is TGTGCCAGCAGCCTCCGACTAGCGGGGGGGCAAGAGACCCAGTACTTC. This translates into CASSLRLAGGQETQYF.

The CDR3 region is CASSQAGVWNEQYF. The CDR3 region has the DNA TGTGCCAGCAGCCAAGCGGGGGTCTGGAACGAGCAGTACTTC. The chain is built from TRBV6-2 or TRBV6-3 and TRBJ2-7; 8 bases map to TRBD2. This CDR3 spans 14 amino acids. The V gene's germline CDR1 is MNHEY and CDR2 SVGEGT. J lost 5 bases, V lost 6 bases, and 9 bases had no gene match.

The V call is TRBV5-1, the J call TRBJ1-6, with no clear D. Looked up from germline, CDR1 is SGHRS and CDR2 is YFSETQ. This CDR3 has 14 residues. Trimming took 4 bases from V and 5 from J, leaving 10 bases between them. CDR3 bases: TGCGCCAGCAGCGAAGGACTAAATAATTCACCCCTCCACTTT. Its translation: CASSEGLNNSPLHF.

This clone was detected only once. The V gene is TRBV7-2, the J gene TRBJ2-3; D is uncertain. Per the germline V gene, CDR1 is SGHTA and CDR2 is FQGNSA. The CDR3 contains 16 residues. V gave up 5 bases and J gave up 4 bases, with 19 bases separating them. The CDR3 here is CASSPGPTRSPDTQYF. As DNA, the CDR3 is TGTGCCAGCAGCCCTGGGCCCACCCGATCCCCAGATACGCAGTATTTT. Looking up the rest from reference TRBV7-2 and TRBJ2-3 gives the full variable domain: GAGVSQSPSNKVTEKGKDVELRCDPISGHTALYWYRQSLGQGLEFLIYFQGNSAPDKSGLPSDRFSAERTGGSVSTLTIQRTQQEDSAVYLCASSPGPTRSPDTQYFGPGTRLTVL.

This CDR3 reads CASSPLQRESYEQYF. Here the CDR3 DNA reads TGTGCCAGCAGCCCCCTACAACGGGAGTCCTACGAGCAGTACTTC. This rearrangement joins TRBV5-6 to TRBJ2-7, with D possibly being TRBD2 (6 bases). The CDR3 spans 15 residues. Germline V gives CDR1 SGHDT, CDR2 YYEEEE. Trimming took off 4 bases at V and 1 base at J, with 15 bases between the two ends.

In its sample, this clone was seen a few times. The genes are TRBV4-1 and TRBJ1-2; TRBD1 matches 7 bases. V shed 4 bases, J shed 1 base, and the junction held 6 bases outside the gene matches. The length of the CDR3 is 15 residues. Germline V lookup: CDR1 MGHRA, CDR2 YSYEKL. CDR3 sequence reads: CASSPRGVSNYGYTF. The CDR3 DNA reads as TGCGCCAGCAGCCCCAGGGGGGTCAGTAACTATGGCTACACCTTC.

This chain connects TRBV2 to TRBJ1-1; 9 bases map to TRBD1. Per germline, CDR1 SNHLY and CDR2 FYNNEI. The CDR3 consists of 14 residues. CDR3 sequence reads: CASGQGRRNTEAFF. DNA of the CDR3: TGTGCTTCCGGACAGGGGCGCAGGAACACTGAAGCTTTCTTT.